The 3 T cell receptor beta chains given below trace back to one sample, sequenced in a study of T cell repertoires in cytomegalovirus infection (dated by TCRdb to 2018 to 2020). No antigen has been identified for these receptors. What the treatment or condition label conveys for this sample: in vitro stimulation with specific CMV peptide epitopes to enrich CMV-specific T cells. These reads were obtained on an Illumina HiSeq 1500. TCRdb itself trimmed the public reads at Q25 with fastp, ran MiXCR and retained productive beta chains. Each CDR3 protein gets just one entry, which takes the most common genes and DNA from the rows behind it. The sample table shows about 83,000 distinct CDR3 sequences, and less than 30% are seen once. The ten biggest clones cover more than 70% of the sample. The material sequenced was CD8+ T cells from cultured PBMCs, taken from culture after CMV antigen stimulation. The receptors were gathered from a human donor in good health (CMV status not recorded). Some clones in this sample may be carry-over from other donors' samples.

The V and J genes are TRBV4-1 and TRBJ1-5; D may be TRBD1 (5 bases). V lost 2 bases, J lost 6 bases, and 14 bases lay in between. Germline CDR1 is MGHRA and CDR2 is YSYEKL. The CDR3 runs 15 residues. The CDR3 bases are TGCGCCAGCAGCCAATATGGGGGGGGAGGTCAGCCCCAGCATTTT. Its translation is CASSQYGGGGQPQHF.

This clonotype has just a few counts. The CDR3 spells CASSLGRQEKLFF. CDR3 bases: TGTGCCAGCAGTTTAGGACGACAGGAAAAACTGTTTTTT. The rearrangement uses TRBV12-3 or TRBV12-4 and TRBJ1-4; TRBD1 might be the D (5 bases). V gave up 1 base and J gave up 8 bases, with 8 bases separating them. The CDR3 loop spans 13 amino acids.

This clonotype was recorded at least ten times. A much larger clonotype is one base distant, so this may be a read error. The chain recombines TRBV11-2 with TRBJ2-7; unclear D gene. Germline V lookup: CDR1 SGHAT, CDR2 FQNNGV. CDR3 size: 13 residues. Trimming removed 1 base at V and 0 bases at J, with 4 bases between. The CDR3 DNA sequence: TGTGCCAGCAGCTTAGGGACCTCCTACGAGCAGTACTTC. It codes for CASSLGTSYEQYF.